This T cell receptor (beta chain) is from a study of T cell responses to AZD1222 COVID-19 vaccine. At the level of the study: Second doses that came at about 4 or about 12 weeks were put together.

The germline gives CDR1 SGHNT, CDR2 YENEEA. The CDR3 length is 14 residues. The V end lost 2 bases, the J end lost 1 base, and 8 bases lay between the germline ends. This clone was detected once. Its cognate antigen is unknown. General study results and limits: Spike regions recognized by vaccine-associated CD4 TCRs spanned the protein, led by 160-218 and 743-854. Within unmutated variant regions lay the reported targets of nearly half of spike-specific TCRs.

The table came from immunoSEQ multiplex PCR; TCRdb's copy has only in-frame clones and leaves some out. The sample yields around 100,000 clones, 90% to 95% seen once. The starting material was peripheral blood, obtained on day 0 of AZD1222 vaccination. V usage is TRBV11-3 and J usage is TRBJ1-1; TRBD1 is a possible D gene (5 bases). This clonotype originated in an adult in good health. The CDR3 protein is CASSLRGTNTEAFF. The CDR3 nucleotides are TGTGCCAGCAGCTTAAGGGGTACGAACACTGAAGCTTTCTTT.